The source of this TCR beta chain is a study of CD8+ T cells in alopecia areata. Study-level background: Each day, treated patients took oral tofacitinib twice, at 5 to 10 mg per dose. Study-wide results and caveats: Within the top 100, expanded CD8+ clones significantly decreased with tofacitinib, as did scalp clonality. Normal scalp showed lower clonality than lesional scalp, especially alopecia totalis/universalis. One nonresponder leaves baseline CD8+ expansion's link to response uncertain.

In the case of this clone: Antigen: not known.

Indicated treatment: oral pan-JAK inhibitor, 5-10 mg twice daily. RNA extraction and reverse transcription yielded cDNA as sequencing template. This table comes from immunoSEQ multiplex PCR, and its TCRdb copy is limited to in-frame clones, with some not included. The table has about 140,000 clones, around 82% seen once. The CDR3 loop spans 14 amino acids. CDR1 is LGHNA and CDR2 is YNFKEQ in the germline V gene. Trimming cost V 0 bases and J 11 bases, with 16 bases left between them. The sample was CD8+ T cells sorted from blood, taken at week 4, from a patient treated with tofacitinib. The rearrangement joins TRBV4-2 to TRBJ2-5; D not resolved. The TCR sequence derives from a human donor with alopecia areata. The CDR3 here is CASSQDGAPPRQYF. DNA for the CDR3: TGTGCCAGCAGCCAAGACGGTGCCCCCCCTCGGCAGTACTTC.